These 17 T cell receptor beta chains originate from one sample sequenced in a study of shared clonotypes between healthy human individuals. Repertoires were generated with immunoSEQ multiplex PCR, while TCRdb's copy carries only in-frame clones and drops some. Of around 340,000 clones in the sample, roughly 80% were seen once. The specimen sequenced was memory CD4+ T cells sorted from blood. As to subset: CD45RA-negative fraction. The source is a man aged 25-45 years in good health.

The V gene is TRBV9, the J gene TRBJ2-2, with D possibly being TRBD1 (6 bases). V shed 2 bases and J shed 4 bases, with 9 bases lying between them. The CDR3 contains 14 residues. Per germline, CDR1 SGDLS and CDR2 YYNGEE. CDR3 residues: CASSVSGVTGELFF. The CDR3 nucleotides are TGTGCCAGCAGCGTGTCAGGGGTCACCGGGGAGCTGTTTTTT.

V and J are TRBV15 and TRBJ1-1, with D maybe TRBD1 (6 bases). The CDR3 sequence is 13 residues long. V was cut by 9 bases and J by 2 bases, with 13 bases left in between. Germline assignment: CDR1 LNHNV and CDR2 YYDKDF (reference sequence). The CDR3 protein is CATSRGLNTEAFF. In DNA form, the CDR3 reads TGTGCCACTTCGAGGGGGTTAAACACTGAAGCTTTCTTT.

This rearrangement joins TRBV6-5 to TRBJ2-1; unclear D gene. Looked up from germline, CDR1 is MNHEY and CDR2 is SVGAGI. The germline V and J ends were trimmed by 10 bases and 0 bases, with 10 bases remaining between them. This CDR3 is 13 amino acids long. CDR3 loop: CATTAGSYNEQFF. Written as DNA, the CDR3 is TGTGCCACGACGGCAGGCTCCTACAATGAGCAGTTCTTC.

This clone was seen a few times. The V gene is TRBV6-5, the J gene TRBJ1-1, with D hard to call. This CDR3 is 14 amino acids long. Germline assignment: CDR1 MNHEY and CDR2 SVGAGI. Trimming pared 5 bases from V and 1 base from J, leaving 11 bases between. The CDR3 DNA is TGTGCCAGCAGTCCCACGGCAGGGAACACTGAAGCTTTCTTT. Protein sequence: CASSPTAGNTEAFF.

This clone was seen more than once but under ten times. The chain is built from TRBV4-3 and TRBJ2-1; TRBD2 is a possible D gene (6 bases). Between the trimmed V and J ends, which lost 2 bases and 8 bases, there was a span of 19 bases. The CDR3 contains 16 residues. Germline V gene lookup returns CDR1 LGHNA and CDR2 YSLEER. CDR3 residues: CASSQYLAGRGDEQFF. CDR3 in DNA: TGCGCCAGCAGCCAATACCTTGCGGGGCGTGGAGATGAGCAGTTCTTC.

The genes are TRBV18 and TRBJ1-3; the D gene is possibly TRBD1 (6 bases). This CDR3 region has 18 residues. V lost 1 base to trimming and J lost 0 bases, with 16 bases between them. The germline V gene encodes CDR1 KGHSH and CDR2 LQKENI. The CDR3, as DNA: TGTGCCAGCTCACCACGGCTCGCAGGGGAGAACTCTGGAAACACCATATATTTT. This gives the protein CASSPRLAGENSGNTIYF.

The chain employs TRBV10-1 and TRBJ1-2; a possible D gene is TRBD1 (5 bases). The CDR3 contains 10 residues. The germline V gene encodes CDR1 WNHNN and CDR2 SYGVQD (reference sequence). Trimming removed 8 bases from V and 14 bases from J, with 15 bases in between. This CDR3 reads CASCAGTLTF. The CDR3 bases are TGCGCCAGCTGTGCGGGGACTTTAACCTTC.

The chain uses TRBV2 and TRBJ2-3; D is uncertain. V was cut by 2 bases and J by 0 bases, with 12 bases left in between. This CDR3 has 16 amino acids. Per germline, CDR1 SNHLY and CDR2 FYNNEI. Here the CDR3 reads CASSEQTLGSTDTQYF. CDR3 DNA sequence: TGTGCCAGCAGTGAACAGACTTTGGGGAGCACAGATACGCAGTATTTT.

J is TRBJ1-2 and V is TRBV27; TRBD1 might be the D (5 bases). The ends were cut back, 6 bases at V and 7 bases at J, with 18 bases in the middle. The CDR3 totals 14 residues. The germline gives CDR1 MNHEY, CDR2 SMNVEV (reference sequence). This chain's CDR3 is CASSSVQATGGYTF. The CDR3 DNA follows: TGTGCCAGCAGCTCAGTACAGGCTACGGGTGGCTACACCTTC.

This clone came up once. The CDR3 region is CASSAPGLAGGGTGELFF. The CDR3 coding sequence is TGTGCCAGCAGCGCCCCGGGACTAGCGGGAGGGGGGACCGGGGAGCTGTTTTTT. The J gene is TRBJ2-2, the V gene TRBV9; 16 bases are shared with TRBD2. CDR3 length: 18 residues. V shed 3 bases, J shed 5 bases, and the junction held 7 bases outside the gene matches. CDR1 and CDR2 from the germline V gene are SGDLS and YYNGEE.

Notes on this clone: This CDR3 is also generated by other DNA sequences in the sample. The V gene is TRBV14, the J gene TRBJ1-5; D gene unclear. V was pared by 1 base and J by 6 bases, with 7 bases between. CDR3 size: 13 residues. CDR1 is SGHDN, CDR2 FVKESK, per germline. The CDR3 DNA reads as TGTGCCAGCAGCCAAGGGGAGGGTCAGCCCCAGCATTTT. Protein sequence: CASSQGEGQPQHF.

This clone came up a few times. The chain uses TRBV5-1 and TRBJ2-7; a possible D gene is TRBD2 (6 bases). CDR3 size: 15 residues. V lost 4 bases and J 6 bases, leaving 20 bases between the germline ends. Germline V lookup: CDR1 SGHRS, CDR2 YFSETQ. CDR3 sequence reads: CASSDQRPGLGEQYF. DNA of the CDR3: TGCGCCAGCAGCGACCAGCGACCGGGACTTGGCGAGCAGTACTTC.

The chain recombines TRBV28 with TRBJ1-2, with D perhaps TRBD1 (5 bases). From germline, CDR1 is MDHEN and CDR2 SYDVKM. The CDR3 spans 16 residues. V lost 6 bases and J 2 bases, leaving 19 bases between the germline ends. The CDR3 spells CASSSGHEGGNYGYTF. CDR3 bases: TGTGCCAGCAGCTCCGGACACGAAGGCGGGAACTATGGCTACACCTTC.

The chain uses TRBV6-4 and TRBJ2-3; 7 bases line up with TRBD2. CDR1 MRHNA and CDR2 SNTAGT come from the germline V gene. There are 15 residues in the CDR3. Trimming cost V 4 bases and J 2 bases; bases outside gene matches: 6. The CDR3: CASSAQRGSTDTQYF. CDR3 in DNA: TGTGCCAGCAGTGCCCAGCGGGGTTCCACAGATACGCAGTATTTT.

The chain combines TRBV11-1 with TRBJ2-3; no clear D gene. Germline V lookup: CDR1 SGHAT, CDR2 FQDESV (reference sequence). V lost 1 base to trimming and J lost 6 bases, with 11 bases between them. The CDR3 runs 14 residues. The DNA of the CDR3 is TGTGCCAGCAGCTTAGTAGGCCCCATGGATACGCAGTATTTT. It translates to CASSLVGPMDTQYF.

V usage is TRBV6-5 and J usage is TRBJ1-4; D is possibly TRBD1 (5 bases). The CDR3 length is 14 residues. Trimming removed 5 bases from V and 6 bases from J, with 13 bases in between. CDR1 MNHEY and CDR2 SVGAGI come from the germline V gene. DNA for the CDR3: TGTGCCAGCAGTAGGAGGGGCGCGGATGAAAAACTGTTTTTT. The encoded protein is CASSRRGADEKLFF.

V usage is TRBV27 and J usage is TRBJ2-3; 7 bases map to TRBD2. The ends lost 7 bases at V and 4 bases at J; junction bases unmatched: 8. CDR1 is MNHEY and CDR2 is SMNVEV in the germline V gene (reference sequence). The CDR3 spans 14 residues. CDR3 protein: CASKAGAPPDTQYF. CDR3 in DNA: TGTGCCAGCAAGGCGGGAGCCCCCCCAGATACGCAGTATTTT.